This T cell receptor beta chain was sequenced for a study of T cell responses to AZD1222 COVID-19 vaccine (dated by TCRdb to 2020 to 2023). Regarding the complete study: Because spike-specific TCR depth and breadth did not differ between the two schedules, AZD1222 recipients who got a second dose at roughly 4 weeks were pooled with those who got a second dose at roughly 12 weeks. TCR sequencing covered approximately 230 trial participants: around 210 given two doses of AZD1222 and 26 given two doses of MenACWY control vaccine. Enrollment into the trials was organized by age into subgroups of 18-55, 56-69 and 70-plus years, and those subgroups contained roughly 150, 30 and 60 TCR-sequenced participants, respectively.

The CDR3 starts with the cysteine, ends with the phenylalanine, and has 14 residues. Only CDR3 DNA remains: 42 bases, in frame from the first base. V and J lose 3 bases and 5 bases, and a span of 12 bases separates them. CDR1 and CDR2 (MGHDK, SYGVNS) derive from the germline V gene. Paper-wide results and their limitations: A significant rise in spike-specific TCR breadth and depth was observed after two AZD1222 doses relative to day 0 and relative to MenACWY recipients. Vaccine-associated CD4 TCRs spanned the whole spike protein, with dominant responses in regions 160-218 and 743-854. Because no day 14 peak-response samples were available, the repertoires could be characterized only after the peak T cell response. Participants were mostly white British and included more females than males, and it was suggested by the authors that clonal diversity may have been underestimated. The 56-69-year group was small, and its depth increase did not reach significance, likely because of low power. Conclusions about previously exposed vaccinees are limited because only five to seven AZD1222 recipients were SARS-CoV-2 seropositive at baseline. Epitopes outside the regions mutated in the B.1.351 and B.1.1.7 variants were reportedly recognized by nearly half of the unique spike-specific TCRs.

The CDR3 regions of human TCRbeta chains were subjected to immunosequencing. The authors' analysis ran thus. Repertoire TCRs were checked for matches against a reference library of SARS-CoV-2-specific TCRs that had been generated using the MIRA antigen-specificity platform. Breadth was defined as the fraction of unique TCRs that were SARS-CoV-2-associated. Depth was defined as the fraction of total T cells that were SARS-CoV-2-associated. Using the MIRA data, every spike-specific TCR was mapped to the spike region that the TCR reacted to and assigned to either a CD4 or a CD8 class. Log10-transformed breadth and depth values were compared by one-way ANOVA with Sidak's multiple comparisons tests. As stored in TCRdb, this immuneACCESS dataset retains in-frame rearrangements with V and J assigned. A fraction of the clones does not appear; measured against another copy, unresolved V genes explain less than half of the discrepancy, and the remainder lacks a known reason. V and J calls and clone size are copied from that table; D and trimming were computed from the DNA. This sample is represented by about 120,000 clones; roughly 86% of them were singletons. The ten most abundant clones make up more than 9% of the sample.

Concerning this clone itself: This clone's antigen is unknown. Qualities for individual bases were not recorded, and no much larger clone is one base off.

In light of the paper, this sample's time point label describes: baseline before first vaccination. Vaccinee samples were obtained from the UK trials COV001 and COV002, which included a single-blind randomized controlled phase 2/3 trial of AZD1222 (ChAdOx1 nCoV-19) in healthy adults. Trial participant PBMC samples were collected at day 0 and day 28 after the second dose for TCRbeta chain sequencing. This clonotype was sampled from an adult in good health. The chain couples TRBV25-1 to TRBJ2-3; the D gene assignment is ambiguous. The input for sequencing was peripheral blood, taken on day 0 of AZD1222 vaccination. In nucleotide form, the sequence is TGTGCCAGCAGTGAGGCGGCAGCCGGAGATACGCAGTATTTT. Its amino acids are CASSEAAAGDTQYF.